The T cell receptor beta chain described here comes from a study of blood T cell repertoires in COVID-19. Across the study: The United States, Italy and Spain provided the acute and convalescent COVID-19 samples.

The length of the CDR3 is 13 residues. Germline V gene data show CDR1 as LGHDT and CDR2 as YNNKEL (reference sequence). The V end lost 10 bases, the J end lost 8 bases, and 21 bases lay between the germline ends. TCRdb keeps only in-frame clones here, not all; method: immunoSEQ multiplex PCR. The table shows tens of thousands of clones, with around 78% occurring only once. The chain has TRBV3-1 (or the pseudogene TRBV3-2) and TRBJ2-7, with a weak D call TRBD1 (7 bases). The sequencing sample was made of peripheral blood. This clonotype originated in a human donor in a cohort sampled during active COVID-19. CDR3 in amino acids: CATGGQGGWKQYF. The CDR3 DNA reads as TGTGCCACAGGGGGTCAGGGGGGTTGGAAGCAGTACTTC.